This T cell receptor beta chain originates from a study of OX40 agonist ivuxolimab in advanced cancers. The CDR3 runs to 15 residues. Germline CDR1 and CDR2: SNHLY and FYNNEI. V was pared by 4 bases and J by 6 bases, with 15 bases between. Study-wide results and limits: No determination was made of the antigen specificity of the expanded peripheral T cells.

About this clone: Its antigen is as yet unknown.

This table comes from immunoSEQ multiplex PCR, and its TCRdb copy is limited to in-frame clones, with some not included. Found here are 30,000 or so clones, 65% to 90% of them singletons; the top ten hold roughly 31%. The clonotype originates from an adult with an advanced solid tumor such as melanoma, head and neck, liver or kidney cancer. The V gene is TRBV2, the J gene TRBJ2-2; tentative D call: TRBD2 (6 bases). Sequencing used CD4+ or CD8+ T cells sorted from blood, obtained in a trial of the OX40 agonist ivuxolimab. CDR3 nucleotide sequence: TGTGCCAGCAGTGGGGGGGAGGTTGCCCCCGGGGAGCTGTTTTTT. Translated, it gives CASSGGEVAPGELFF.